The sample holds a few counts of the clone carrying this TCR beta chain. Its antigen is not known. Sequenced material consisted of expressed TCRB transcripts (all of the isolated RNA was reverse transcribed). Assay: immunoSEQ multiplex PCR; the TCRdb copy retains only in-frame clones and omits some. The repertoire holds about 370,000 clones, with approximately 16% as singletons. This entry comes from a study of beta chain features in type 1 diabetes. Overall study: Across every sample, about 100 million sorted cells were examined in total. Study conclusions and caveats: Patients with type 1 diabetes showed fewer VDJ junction insertions and more deletions.

Trimming stripped 1 base from V and 2 bases from J, with 9 bases between. Germline values: CDR1 GTSNPN, CDR2 SVGIG (reference sequence). The CDR3 is made up of 13 amino acids. All sorted populations exceeded 98% purity. Sample: naive CD4+ T cells from blood. The origin of this receptor is a woman younger than 30 in good health. The V call is TRBV30, the J call TRBJ2-7; weak D call: TRBD1 (5 bases). As DNA, the CDR3 is TGTGCCTGGAGTGATGGCAGGGCCTACGAGCAGTACTTC. This translates into CAWSDGRAYEQYF.